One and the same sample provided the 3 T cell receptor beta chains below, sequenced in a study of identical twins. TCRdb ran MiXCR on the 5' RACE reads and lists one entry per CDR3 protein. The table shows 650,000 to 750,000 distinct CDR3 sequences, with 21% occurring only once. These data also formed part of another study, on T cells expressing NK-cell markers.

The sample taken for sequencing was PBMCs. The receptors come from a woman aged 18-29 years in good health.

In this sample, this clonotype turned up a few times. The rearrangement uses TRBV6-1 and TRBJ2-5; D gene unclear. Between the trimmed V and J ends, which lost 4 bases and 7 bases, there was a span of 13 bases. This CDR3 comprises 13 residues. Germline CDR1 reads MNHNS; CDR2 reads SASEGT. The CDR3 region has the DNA TGTGCCAGCAGTGCGCACCGAAGAGGGACCCAGTACTTC. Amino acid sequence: CASSAHRRGTQYF.

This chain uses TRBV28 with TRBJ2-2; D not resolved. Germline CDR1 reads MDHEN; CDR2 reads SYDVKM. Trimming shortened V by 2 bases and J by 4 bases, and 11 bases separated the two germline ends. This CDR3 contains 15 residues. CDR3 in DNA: TGTGCCAGCAGTTTAGTAGGGCGGAGCACCGGGGAGCTGTTTTTT. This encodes CASSLVGRSTGELFF.

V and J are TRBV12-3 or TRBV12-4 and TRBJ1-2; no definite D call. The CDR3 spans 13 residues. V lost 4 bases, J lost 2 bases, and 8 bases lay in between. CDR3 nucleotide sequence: TGTGCCAGCAGTTGGGCACCGAACTATGGCTACACCTTC. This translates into CASSWAPNYGYTF.